Shown below are 22 T cell receptor beta chains from a single sample sequenced in a study of T-cell memory formation after mild COVID-19. MiXCR, run by TCRdb on the 5' RACE reads, gives a single entry per CDR3 protein. This table has 250,000 to 300,000 distinct CDR3 sequences, 15% to 20% appearing once. Sequencing was done on a sample of PBMCs or a T cell subset sorted from them (not recorded which). The source is a man between 18 and 35 years old who had mild COVID-19 (a few samples of this study predate the infection). Cell type and time point are not known.

This clonotype came up a few times. V gene TRBV20-1 combines with J gene TRBJ1-1; D is uncertain. Germline V CDR1 and CDR2: DFQATT, SNEGSKA (reference sequence). There are 12 residues in the CDR3. V lost 4 bases and J lost 3, with 9 bases in between. The CDR3 DNA follows: TGCAGTGCTATCGGGTTGGACACTGAAGCTTTCTTT. Translating gives CSAIGLDTEAFF.

This clonotype has more than one count but fewer than ten. The CDR3 region has the DNA TGTGCCAGCAGCTTCCGACCCGAGGACACTGAAGCTTTCTTT. Protein product: CASSFRPEDTEAFF. The chain recombines TRBV7-3 with TRBJ1-1; no definite D call. This CDR3 is 14 amino acids long. Deletions cut 3 bases from V and 3 bases from J, with 11 bases between. Germline assignment: CDR1 SGHTA and CDR2 FQGTGA.

The rearrangement links TRBV6-6 to TRBJ2-7, with D unresolved. The CDR3 runs 17 residues. Trimming took 5 bases from V and 5 from J, leaving 25 bases between them. The V gene's germline CDR1 is MNHNY and CDR2 SVGAGI (reference sequence). CDR3 DNA sequence: TGTGCCAGCAGTGTAGGGAATACCTACATCTCTTCCCACGAGCAGTACGTC. It encodes CASSVGNTYISSHEQYV.

The chain is built from TRBV15 and TRBJ1-1, with D tentatively TRBD1 (5 bases). CDR1 and CDR2 (germline): LNHNV, YYDKDF (reference sequence). Trimming stripped 5 bases from V and 10 bases from J, with 17 bases between. CDR3 size: 13 residues. The DNA for the CDR3 is TGTGCCACCAGCTTTTTCCTTGGCGGGGGAGCTTTCTTT. It translates to CATSFFLGGGAFF. The full variable domain, rest sourced from reference TRBV15 and TRBJ1-1, is DAMVIQNPRYQVTQFGKPVTLSCSQTLNHNVMYWYQQKSSQAPKLLFHYYDKDFNNEADTPDNFQSRRPNTSFCFLDIRSPGLGDTAMYLCATSFFLGGGAFFGQGTRLTVV.

The chain carries TRBV7-2 and TRBJ2-3, with D possibly TRBD2 on 5 matching bases. V gave up 1 base and J gave up 4 bases, with 12 bases separating them. The CDR3 loop spans 15 amino acids. Looked up from germline, CDR1 is SGHTA and CDR2 is FQGNSA. The CDR3 sequence is CASSLEVLAADTQYF. Written as DNA, the CDR3 is TGTGCCAGCAGCTTAGAAGTCCTAGCCGCAGATACGCAGTATTTT. The whole variable domain, remainder taken from reference TRBV7-2 and TRBJ2-3, is GAGVSQSPSNKVTEKGKDVELRCDPISGHTALYWYRQSLGQGLEFLIYFQGNSAPDKSGLPSDRFSAERTGGSVSTLTIQRTQQEDSAVYLCASSLEVLAADTQYFGPGTRLTVL.

The chain links TRBV7-2 to TRBJ1-2, with 10 bases fitting TRBD1. The CDR3 totals 14 residues. Germline V gives CDR1 SGHTA, CDR2 FQGNSA. V lost 7 bases, J lost 8 bases, and 10 bases stayed unmatched. The CDR3 loop is CASTPGQGFRGYTF. CDR3 nucleotide sequence: TGTGCCAGCACCCCGGGACAGGGGTTCCGGGGCTACACCTTC.

This clonotype was observed at least ten times. The chain joins TRBV7-2 to TRBJ2-1; possibly TRBD1 for D (6 bases). The CDR3 runs to 13 residues. V lost 10 bases, J lost 1 base, and 11 bases lay in between. CDR1 and CDR2 from the germline V gene are SGHTA and FQGNSA. DNA for the CDR3: TGTGCCACCACAGGGTCATCCTACAATGAGCAGTTCTTC. Amino acid sequence: CATTGSSYNEQFF.

The chain recombines TRBV9 with TRBJ2-1, with TRBD1 matching 7 bases. The CDR3 runs to 18 residues. V was clipped by 3 bases and J by 1 base; unmatched bases: 13. The germline gives CDR1 SGDLS, CDR2 YYNGEE. The CDR3, as DNA: TGTGCCAGCAGCGGGGAAGGTCTTCGGGACAGATCCTACAATGAGCAGTTCTTC. It yields the protein CASSGEGLRDRSYNEQFF. The full variable domain, in which reference TRBV9 and TRBJ2-1 provide the parts outside the CDR3, is DSGVTQTPKHLITATGQRVTLRCSPRSGDLSVYWYQQSLDQGLQFLIQYYNGEERAKGNILERFSAQQFPDLHSELNLSSLELGDSALYFCASSGEGLRDRSYNEQFFGPGTRLTVL.

This clonotype was counted only a few times. This chain connects TRBV5-1 to TRBJ1-2; the match to TRBD1 covers 10 bases. The trim removed 3 bases at V and 8 bases at J, leaving 7 bases unmatched. The germline V gene encodes CDR1 SGHRS and CDR2 YFSETQ. This CDR3 region has 14 residues. The CDR3 spells CASSSKGQGKGYTF. The CDR3, as DNA: TGCGCCAGCAGCTCGAAGGGACAGGGGAAAGGCTACACCTTC.

The chain combines TRBV20-1 with TRBJ2-5, with D unclear. V was shortened by 3 bases and J by 1 base, with 9 bases between the two germline ends. Germline lookup yields CDR1 DFQATT and CDR2 SNEGSKA (reference sequence). This CDR3 has 13 residues. The CDR3 region is CSASGNTQETQYF. For the CDR3, the DNA is TGCAGTGCTAGTGGGAACACCCAAGAGACCCAGTACTTC.

The V and J genes are TRBV11-2 and TRBJ2-3; D possibly corresponds to TRBD2 (5 bases). This CDR3 has 14 amino acids. Trimming took 4 bases from V and 2 from J, leaving 10 bases between them. Germline V gene data show CDR1 as SGHAT and CDR2 as FQNNGV. CDR3 amino acids: CASSSARVTDTQYF. CDR3 in DNA: TGTGCCAGCAGCTCGGCGCGGGTCACAGATACGCAGTATTTT.

The chain uses TRBV27 and TRBJ2-3, with 8 bases that match TRBD2. The V segment lost 2 bases and the J segment 0 bases; nucleotides outside the gene matches: 7. This CDR3 is 17 amino acids long. Germline V gene data show CDR1 as MNHEY and CDR2 as SMNVEV (reference sequence). The CDR3 protein is CASSLIGGALSTDTQYF. CDR3 coding DNA: TGTGCCAGCAGTTTAATCGGGGGGGCTCTGAGCACAGATACGCAGTATTTT.

A word on this clonotype: In this CDR3 the conserved last residue, phenylalanine or tryptophan, is missing, so a read error is likely. The DNA is omitted, as the CDR3 cannot be located on it reliably, and the CDR3 follows TCRdb's listing. This sequence joins TRBV5-5 and TRBJ1-1; the D call of TRBD1 is as the table states it, not checked on the DNA. Germline V gene sequence: CDR1 SGHKS, CDR2 YYEKEE (reference sequence). With termini counted, the CDR3 has 13 amino acids. CDR3 amino acids: CASSQTGTGSLHV.

This clonotype occurred a few times. The CDR3 sequence is CASSPETLSDEQFF. The CDR3 nucleotides are TGTGCCAGCAGCCCAGAAACACTATCGGATGAGCAGTTCTTC. This chain uses TRBV7-3 with TRBJ2-1; no clear D gene. V was clipped by 5 bases and J by 8 bases, with 16 bases between them. This CDR3 has 14 amino acids. The germline V gene encodes CDR1 SGHTA and CDR2 FQGTGA.

This clonotype was seen a handful of times. The chain combines TRBV7-9 with TRBJ2-7; D is ambiguous. The CDR3 has 13 amino acids. Germline CDR1 and CDR2: SEHNR and FQNEAQ (reference sequence). V gave up 5 bases and J gave up 3 bases, with 11 bases separating them. CDR3 coding DNA: TGTGCCAGCAGCGGCCGTACGGGCTACGAGCAGTACTTC. Translating gives CASSGRTGYEQYF.

The chain has TRBV6-6 and TRBJ1-6, with 7 bases that match TRBD1. Trimming at V came to 6 bases and at J to 10 bases, leaving 6 bases not matched to a gene. The length of the CDR3 is 13 residues. The V gene's germline CDR1 is MNHNY and CDR2 SVGAGI (reference sequence). The CDR3 nucleotides read TGTGCCAGCAGCAGACAGGGCGGGTCACCCCTCCACTTT. It yields the protein CASSRQGGSPLHF.

This clonotype has a handful of counts. The V gene is TRBV5-1, the J gene TRBJ2-3; D might be TRBD2 (5 bases). Trimming pared 4 bases from V and 2 bases from J, leaving 8 bases between. The CDR3 covers 13 residues. The germline CDR1 and CDR2 sequences are SGHRS and YFSETQ. CDR3 sequence reads: CASSADFTDTQYF. In DNA form, the CDR3 reads TGCGCCAGCAGCGCGGACTTCACAGATACGCAGTATTTT.

This clonotype was observed a handful of times. V and J are TRBV9 and TRBJ1-2; 8 nucleotides align to TRBD1. Germline V lookup: CDR1 SGDLS, CDR2 YYNGEE. The CDR3 has 15 amino acids. The V gene end was trimmed by 0 bases and the J gene end by 5 bases; junction bases not matched to a gene: 6. The CDR3 loop is CASSVARTGNYGYTF. DNA of the CDR3: TGTGCCAGCAGCGTAGCTCGGACAGGGAATTATGGCTACACCTTC.

This clonotype was recorded a few times. The rearrangement links TRBV7-9 to TRBJ1-5; D might be TRBD1 (5 bases). The V end lost 5 bases, the J end lost 4 bases, and 12 bases lay between the germline ends. The V gene's germline CDR1 is SEHNR and CDR2 FQNEAQ (reference sequence). The CDR3 spans 14 residues. CDR3 sequence reads: CASSPGTENQPQHF. In DNA form, the CDR3 reads TGTGCCAGCAGCCCTGGGACGGAGAATCAGCCCCAGCATTTT.

J is TRBJ2-7 and V is TRBV27; D may be TRBD2 (5 bases). Germline-derived CDR1 and CDR2 are MNHEY and SMNVEV (reference sequence). V lost 5 bases to trimming and J lost 2 bases, with 10 bases between them. The CDR3 contains 13 residues. For the CDR3, the DNA is TGTGCCAGCAGTGCCCGGGGTACCTACGAGCAGTACGTC. It yields the protein CASSARGTYEQYV.

V is TRBV7-9 and J is TRBJ2-1, with D possibly called TRBD1 or TRBD2 (6 bases each). CDR3 length: 15 amino acids. The germline V gene encodes CDR1 SEHNR and CDR2 FQNEAQ (reference sequence). V lost 5 bases to trimming and J lost 5 bases, with 16 bases between them. CDR3: CASSPKGGFNNEQFF. In DNA form, the CDR3 reads TGTGCCAGCAGCCCTAAAGGGGGGTTTAACAATGAGCAGTTCTTC. Together with reference TRBV7-9 and TRBJ2-1, the CDR3 gives the full variable domain: DTGVSQNPRHKITKRGQNVTFRCDPISEHNRLYWYRQTLGQGPEFLTYFQNEAQLEKSRLLSDRFSAERPKGSFSTLEIQRTEQGDSAMYLCASSPKGGFNNEQFFGPGTRLTVL.

This clonotype was seen ten or more times. V is TRBV6-6 and J is TRBJ1-3, with TRBD1 matching 8 bases. Germline-derived CDR1 and CDR2 are MNHNY and SVGAGI (reference sequence). The CDR3 loop spans 14 amino acids. Losses at the gene ends were 5 bases for V and 4 bases for J; bases not matched to a gene: 4. CDR3: CASSQGAEGNTIYF. The CDR3 DNA follows: TGTGCCAGCAGTCAGGGGGCGGAAGGAAACACCATATATTTT.